These T cell receptor beta chains were read from a single sample in a study of blood T cell repertoires in COVID-19. Repertoires were generated with immunoSEQ multiplex PCR, while TCRdb's copy carries only in-frame clones and drops some. Of some 390,000 clones in the sample, 80% to 90% were seen once. The sequenced material came from PBMCs or T cells enriched from blood (not recorded which). These receptors were obtained from a man aged 25 to 40 who had recovered from COVID-19. The CDR3 runs from the conserved cysteine through the conserved F or W. Each record gives: clone size, D gene, V gene, J gene, CDR3 protein, CDR3 DNA. D genes are given only for firm matches. Clone size is given for some rows only: seen once, a few or many times, or a class if the clone is expanded.

.	TRBD2	TRBV7-9	TRBJ2-7	CASSLVLAGTYEQYF	TGTGCCAGCAGCTTAGTGCTAGCGGGAACCTACGAGCAGTACTTC
.	.	TRBV11-2	TRBJ1-6	CASSLDIDSPLHF	TGTGCCAGCAGCTTAGATATAGATTCACCCCTCCACTTT
.	.	TRBV28	TRBJ1-3	CASRSPPGGYSGNTIYF	TGTGCCAGCAGAAGTCCCCCCGGCGGATACTCTGGAAACACCATATATTTT
.	.	TRBV5-4	TRBJ1-1	CASSLGVDTEAFF	TGTGCCAGCAGCTTGGGCGTGGACACTGAAGCTTTCTTT
.	.	TRBV14	TRBJ1-1	CASSQDPAGRLNTEAFF	TGTGCCAGCAGCCAAGATCCGGCGGGGAGGTTGAACACTGAAGCTTTCTTT
.	TRBD2	TRBV9	TRBJ2-2	CASSVDELAGGSTGELFF	TGTGCCAGCAGCGTAGACGAACTAGCGGGAGGATCTACCGGGGAGCTGTTTTTT
.	.	TRBV28	TRBJ2-7	CASSTWTVSYEQYF	TGTGCCAGCAGTACCTGGACAGTATCCTACGAGCAGTACTTC
.	.	TRBV30	TRBJ2-7	CASLGQGTYEQYF	TGTGCCTCACTGGGGCAGGGGACCTACGAGCAGTACTTC
.	.	TRBV6-5	TRBJ1-3	CASILQSSGNTIYF	TGTGCCAGCATTTTACAGAGCTCTGGAAACACCATATATTTT
.	TRBD2	TRBV6-5	TRBJ2-7	CASSRQPGRAGEQYF	TGTGCCAGCAGTCGCCAACCGGGGAGGGCCGGCGAGCAGTACTTC
.	.	TRBV28	TRBJ2-6	CASSLAGSGANVLTF	TGTGCCAGCAGTTTGGCGGGGTCTGGGGCCAACGTCCTGACTTTC
.	.	TRBV30	TRBJ2-5	CAWSMDGAQTQYF	TGTGCCTGGAGTATGGATGGGGCACAGACCCAGTACTTC
.	.	TRBV19	TRBJ1-2	CASTPRDYGYTF	TGTGCCAGCACACCGCGGGACTATGGCTACACCTTC
.	.	TRBV12-5	TRBJ2-7	CASGLRGASYEQYF	TGTGCTAGTGGTTTGCGGGGGGCCTCATACGAGCAGTACTTC
.	TRBD2	TRBV10-3	TRBJ2-1	CAIKGGTSGRAGLSEQFF	TGTGCCATCAAGGGTGGGACTAGCGGGAGGGCCGGTTTGAGTGAGCAGTTCTTC
.	TRBD2	TRBV19	TRBJ2-2	CASTRTSGRTGELFF	TGTGCCAGTACCAGGACTAGCGGGAGAACCGGGGAGCTGTTTTTT
.	.	TRBV24-1	TRBJ2-5	CATSGQNQETQYF	TGTGCCACCTCAGGACAGAACCAAGAGACCCAGTACTTC
.	.	TRBV5-6	TRBJ2-1	CASSQWESDDNEQFF	TGTGCCAGCAGCCAATGGGAGTCTGATGACAATGAGCAGTTCTTC
.	.	TRBV24-1	TRBJ2-5	CATSEAGRGGFVETQYF	TGTGCCACCAGTGAGGCAGGGCGAGGTGGTTTCGTAGAGACCCAGTACTTC
.	TRBD2	TRBV14	TRBJ2-1	CASSQDRREEYKGFGEQFF	TGTGCCAGCAGCCAAGATCGGCGGGAGGAGTACAAGGGTTTTGGTGAGCAGTTCTTC
.	.	TRBV28	TRBJ1-6	CASRPGGRGPRLSLHF	TGTGCCAGCAGGCCCGGGGGGAGGGGCCCTCGACTATCCCTCCACTTT
once	.	TRBV2	TRBJ2-7	CASSEPAAYEQYF	TGTGCCAGCAGTGAACCCGCAGCCTACGAGCAGTACTTC
.	.	TRBV5-1	TRBJ1-1	CASSLAGGEAFF	TGCGCCAGCAGCTTGGCCGGGGGAGAAGCTTTCTTT
.	.	TRBV18	TRBJ2-1	CASSPNSPGGLTDNEQFF	TGTGCCAGCTCACCCAACTCTCCTGGTGGACTTACCGACAATGAGCAGTTCTTC
.	.	TRBV6-4	TRBJ1-1	CASSEVGGSMNTEAFF	TGTGCCAGCAGTGAAGTTGGGGGCTCGATGAACACTGAAGCTTTCTTT
.	.	TRBV2	TRBJ2-2	CASSVRLSTGELFF	TGTGCCAGCAGTGTGAGGCTCAGCACCGGGGAGCTGTTTTTT
.	TRBD1	TRBV10-2	TRBJ1-2	CASSELLGQDYGYTF	TGCGCCAGCAGTGAGTTATTGGGACAGGACTATGGCTACACCTTC
.	TRBD2	TRBV3-1/TRBV3-2	TRBJ2-1	CASSAILFTSGSWNEQFF	TGTGCCAGCAGCGCAATTCTATTCACTAGCGGGAGTTGGAATGAGCAGTTCTTC
.	.	TRBV15	TRBJ2-1	CATSRGLLPYNEQFF	TGTGCCACCAGCAGGGGACTGCTTCCCTACAATGAGCAGTTCTTC
.	TRBD1	TRBV6-5	TRBJ1-5	CASRTGVGQPQHF	TGTGCCAGCAGAACAGGGGTGGGACAGCCCCAGCATTTT
.	.	TRBV2	TRBJ2-1	CASRTREITYNEQFF	TGTGCCAGCAGGACTAGGGAGATTACCTACAATGAGCAGTTCTTC
.	TRBD2	TRBV27	TRBJ2-7	CASRGLAGYEQYF	TGTGCCAGCAGGGGACTAGCGGGCTACGAGCAGTACTTC
.	TRBD1	TRBV6-5	TRBJ1-2	CASSYSGTGDYGYTF	TGTGCCAGCAGTTACTCCGGGACAGGAGACTATGGCTACACCTTC
.	.	TRBV7-9	TRBJ2-3	CASTVGAAHPSLYTDTQYF	TGTGCCAGCACGGTGGGCGCGGCCCACCCTTCCCTGTACACAGATACGCAGTATTTT
once	.	TRBV6-5	TRBJ1-1	CASSYSPGVGNTEAFF	TGTGCCAGCAGTTACTCGCCGGGGGTCGGGAACACTGAAGCTTTCTTT
.	.	TRBV6-5	TRBJ1-2	CASSTSQGNGYTF	TGTGCCAGCAGTACATCTCAGGGGAATGGCTACACCTTC
.	TRBD2	TRBV18	TRBJ2-5	CASSPTSEGETQYF	TGTGCCAGCTCACCCACTAGCGAGGGGGAGACCCAGTACTTC
.	.	TRBV28	TRBJ2-2	CATLTAGANTGELFF	TGTGCCACCCTAACGGCAGGCGCGAACACCGGGGAGCTGTTTTTT
.	.	TRBV6-4	TRBJ1-1	CASRPRDKNTEAFF	TGTGCCAGCAGGCCCCGGGACAAGAACACTGAAGCTTTCTTT
once	TRBD1	TRBV29-1	TRBJ1-1	CSVSQGATTMNTEAFF	TGCAGCGTTTCGCAGGGGGCCACTACCATGAACACTGAAGCTTTCTTT
many	TRBD2	TRBV7-9	TRBJ2-7	CASSPGQGLAGDEQYF	TGTGCCAGCAGCCCCGGACAGGGACTAGCGGGAGACGAGCAGTACTTC
.	TRBD1	TRBV7-3	TRBJ2-5	CASSSSGSPGGTQYF	TGTGCCAGCAGCTCATCAGGGAGCCCAGGGGGGACCCAGTACTTC
.	TRBD2	TRBV19	TRBJ2-2	CASSLLTSGRLGGELFF	TGTGCCAGTAGTCTATTGACTAGCGGGAGGTTGGGCGGGGAGCTGTTTTTT
.	.	TRBV24-1	TRBJ1-1	CAISRGLEAFF	TGTGCCATTTCCAGAGGCCTTGAAGCTTTCTTT
.	.	TRBV28	TRBJ2-5	CASSLGQQETQYF	TGTGCCAGCAGTTTGGGCCAGCAAGAGACCCAGTACTTC